This T cell receptor (beta chain) is drawn from a study of memory CD8 T cells in hepatitis C reinfection. TCRdb's copy holds only in-frame clones and misses some; the assay was immunoSEQ multiplex PCR. The table has 4,000 to 6,000 clones, roughly 87% seen once; the top ten hold roughly 25%. Noted time point: late/post reinfection, 12 to 24 weeks after detection. TCR sequencing was done directly ex vivo on sorted cells, without expansion in vitro. Deletions cut 3 bases from V and 8 bases from J, with 16 bases between. Germline V lookup: CDR1 SQVTM, CDR2 ANQGSEA. The CDR3 spans 14 residues. The J gene is TRBJ1-4, the V gene TRBV29-1, with D possibly matching TRBD1 (5 bases). This TCR derives from a man aged 45-60 years with hepatitis C virus infection. The sample taken for sequencing was naive CD8+ T cells sorted from blood. The CDR3, as DNA: TGCAGCGTTGAGATTAAAGGGGTTTACGAAAAACTGTTTTTT. Its protein product is CSVEIKGVYEKLFF.